These 20 T cell receptor beta chains were all obtained from the same sample, sequenced in a study of kidney transplant recipient with SARS-CoV-2 infection. Using its own MiXCR run on the reads, TCRdb lists one record per CDR3 protein. Seen here are roughly 230,000 distinct CDR3 sequences, around 30% observed once, and the top ten hold more than 6.5%. Specimen: a blood sample, collected at baseline and on day 111 from a kidney transplant recipient. These receptors originate from a young adult male patient who had COVID-19 and was a kidney transplant recipient. The T cells may partly be graft donor cells.

At least ten counts were recorded for this clonotype. The gene calls are TRBV7-1 and TRBJ1-2; D is unclear. TRBV7-1 is an ORF, with its function uncertain. Trimming took 5 bases from V and 4 from J, leaving 23 bases between them. This CDR3 is 17 amino acids long. The CDR3 region is CASSRCSHEGKTYGYTF. As DNA, the CDR3 is TGTGCCAGCAGCCGCTGTTCTCACGAGGGAAAGACCTATGGCTACACCTTC.

This clonotype was detected many times. V and J are TRBV24-1 and TRBJ2-5; D remains unclear. The V gene's germline CDR1 is KGHDR and CDR2 SFDVKD. V was pared by 5 bases and J by 1 base, with 10 bases between. CDR3 length equals 14 residues. The CDR3 region is CATSVSGSQETQYF. The CDR3 region has the DNA TGTGCCACCAGTGTTTCTGGATCCCAAGAGACCCAGTACTTC.

Of note for this clonotype: This sequence may be a read error, since a much larger clone differs from it by one base. This sequence joins TRBV19 and TRBJ2-7, with 7 bases fitting TRBD1. Germline V lookup: CDR1 LNHDA, CDR2 SQIVND (reference sequence). The junction had 12 bases not matched to a gene; V was cut back by 7 bases and J by 6 bases. This CDR3 region has 14 residues. CDR3 nucleotide sequence: TGTGCCAGTAATAACGCCGTACGGACAGGCGAGCAGTACTTC. Encoded protein: CASNNAVRTGEQYF. The variable domain in full, completed from reference TRBV19 and TRBJ2-7, reads DGGITQSPKYLFRKEGQNVTLSCEQNLNHDAMYWYRQDPGQGLRLIYYSQIVNDFQKGDIAEGYSVSREKKESFPLTVTSAQKNPTAFYLCASNNAVRTGEQYFGPGTRLTVT.

In its sample, this clonotype was seen many times. This rearrangement joins TRBV6-2 or TRBV6-3 to TRBJ2-5; TRBD2 matches at 8 bases. The CDR3 extends over 15 amino acids. Germline assignment: CDR1 MNHEY and CDR2 SVGEGT. The V and J ends lost 1 base and 5 bases, in that order; junction bases with no gene match: 6. Here the CDR3 DNA reads TGTGCCAGCAGTTACTTCGGGAGGGTTGGGGAGACCCAGTACTTC. Translation gives CASSYFGRVGETQYF.

The table lists this clonotype with many counts. CDR3 loop: CASSPSGDVGTQYF. The DNA of the CDR3 is TGTGCCAGCTCACCGTCCGGTGATGTGGGGACCCAGTACTTC. The rearrangement uses TRBV18 and TRBJ2-5, with D unclear. Trimming shortened V by 3 bases and J by 7 bases, and 15 bases separated the two germline ends. The CDR3 covers 14 residues. Per the germline V gene, CDR1 is KGHSH and CDR2 is LQKENI.

As regards this clonotype: This may be a read error, as it is one base from a much larger clone. The chain uses TRBV11-3 and TRBJ1-2, with D tentatively TRBD1 (6 bases). The CDR3 has 17 amino acids. The germline V gene encodes CDR1 SGHNT and CDR2 YENEEA. The CDR3 region is CASSSDSDLGKTYGYIF. CDR3 in DNA: TGTGCCAGCAGCTCGGACAGCGATCTCGGAAAGACCTATGGCTACATCTTC.

This clonotype showed up many times. The V call is TRBV6-6, the J call TRBJ1-2; no clear D. CDR1 MNHNY and CDR2 SVGAGI come from the germline V gene (reference sequence). The CDR3 contains 17 residues. V lost 5 bases to trimming and J lost 4 bases, with 23 bases between them. This CDR3 is CASSMSIGGRKTYGYTF. CDR3 nucleotides: TGTGCCAGCAGTATGTCTATAGGTGGGAGAAAGACCTATGGCTACACCTTC.

The chain carries TRBV4-3 and TRBJ2-2, with D possibly TRBD2 on 6 matching bases. V lost 0 bases and J lost 3, with 14 bases in between. CDR3 length equals 17 residues. CDR1 and CDR2 (germline): LGHNA, YSLEER. CDR3 sequence: CASSQDLAVVDTGELFF. The CDR3 nucleotides read TGCGCCAGCAGCCAAGATTTAGCGGTGGTCGACACCGGGGAGCTGTTTTTT.

This clonotype was seen only a few times. This chain links TRBV7-2 with TRBJ2-3, with D maybe TRBD2 (5 bases). The CDR3 extends over 16 amino acids. Per germline, CDR1 SGHTA and CDR2 FQGNSA. V was clipped by 1 base and J by 1 base, with 12 bases between them. In DNA form, the CDR3 reads TGTGCCAGCAGCTTAGAGACGCGGGCCGGCACAGATACGCAGTATTTT. Translated, it gives CASSLETRAGTDTQYF.

With respect to this clonotype: No conserved phenylalanine or tryptophan is present at the end of the CDR3, so a read error is the likely explanation. V usage is TRBV7-3 and J usage is TRBJ1-2; no firm D call. Germline CDR1 is SGHTA and CDR2 is FQGTGA. This CDR3 spans 17 amino acids. V lost 5 bases and J lost 4, with 23 bases in between. The CDR3 is CASSTRPDAWKTYGYTL. The CDR3, as DNA: TGTGCCAGCAGCACTCGCCCAGACGCTTGGAAGACCTATGGCTACACCCTC.

About this clonotype itself: This may be a read error, as it is one base from a much larger clone. The chain links TRBV7-6 to TRBJ2-2, with D tentatively TRBD2 (6 bases). The CDR3 consists of 15 residues. The germline V gene encodes CDR1 SGHVS and CDR2 FNYEAQ. The CDR3 DNA follows: TGTGCCAGCAGCCCCGCCGGGCTGGGAGGCGGGAAGCTGTTTTTT. This encodes CASSPAGLGGGKLFF.

This clonotype was counted ten times or more. The chain uses TRBV27 and TRBJ2-1; perhaps TRBD2 as D (6 bases). Germline V gives CDR1 MNHEY, CDR2 SMNVEV (reference sequence). The length of the CDR3 is 15 residues. The V end lost 3 bases, the J end lost 0 bases, and 9 bases lay between the germline ends. This CDR3 reads CASSFGGASYNEQFF. The CDR3 bases are TGTGCCAGCAGTTTTGGCGGGGCCTCCTACAATGAGCAGTTCTTC.

This clonotype was observed many times. V usage is TRBV6-5 and J usage is TRBJ1-2; D remains ambiguous. This CDR3 is 11 amino acids long. Looked up from germline, CDR1 is MNHEY and CDR2 is SVGAGI. V lost 5 bases and J lost 4, with 5 bases in between. CDR3 in amino acids: CASSEIYGYTF. The CDR3 DNA reads TGTGCCAGCAGTGAAATCTATGGCTACACCTTC.

About this clonotype: One end of the junction fails to match germline, which may point to a read error. The V call is TRBV28, the J call TRBJ2-3; 8 bases map to TRBD2. This CDR3 has 15 amino acids. Germline lookup yields CDR1 MDHEN and CDR2 SYDVKM. DNA of the CDR3: TGTGCCAGCAGTGGTCCCGGGACTAGGATCGGTGAGCAGTCCTTC. Amino acids: CASSGPGTRIGEQSF.

The genes are TRBV9 and TRBJ2-3, with D perhaps given as TRBD1 or TRBD2 (5 bases each). Trimming took off 3 bases at V and 6 bases at J, with 23 bases between the two ends. The germline gives CDR1 SGDLS, CDR2 YYNGEE. The CDR3 length is 17 residues. In DNA, the CDR3 is TGTGCCAGCAGCGCCCTCTCCATGGGGCTCGGGAAGGATACGCAGTATTTT. Translated, it gives CASSALSMGLGKDTQYF.

As to this clonotype: Being one base from a much bigger clone, this may be a read error. V and J are TRBV11-2 and TRBJ2-1, with 9 bases aligning to TRBD2. This CDR3 comprises 15 residues. Germline V gives CDR1 SGHAT, CDR2 FQNNGV. Here the CDR3 DNA reads TGTGCCAGCAGCTTAGAACTAGCGGGTTCGGTTGAGCAGTCCTTC. Amino acids: CASSLELAGSVEQSF.

The genes are TRBV27 and TRBJ1-1, with TRBD1 identical over 7 bases. The CDR3 has 16 residues. CDR1 is MNHEY and CDR2 is SMNVEV in the germline V gene (reference sequence). J gave up 0 bases and V 6 bases, and 10 bases lay outside the gene matches. CDR3 nucleotides: TGTGCCAGCAGAAATAACCGGGACAGCTTGAACACTGAAGCTTTCTTT. This gives the protein CASRNNRDSLNTEAFF.

The genes are TRBV4-3 and TRBJ2-1, with 11 nucleotides matching TRBD2. Per germline, CDR1 LGHNA and CDR2 YSLEER. The V gene end was trimmed by 0 bases and the J gene end by 2 bases; junction bases not matched to a gene: 9. This CDR3 region has 19 residues. For the CDR3, the DNA is TGCGCCAGCAGCCAAGATCCCACTAGCGGGGGCCATACCTACAATGAGCAGTTCTTC. Its translation: CASSQDPTSGGHTYNEQFF.

This clonotype has ten or more counts. The chain joins TRBV18 to TRBJ1-2, with TRBD1 matching over 7 bases. CDR3 length: 14 residues. The germline gives CDR1 KGHSH, CDR2 LQKENI. V lost 3 bases and J lost 3; bases outside the gene matches: 4. The CDR3 DNA follows: TGTGCCAGCTCACCGGGACAGAAAGACTATGGCTACACCTTC. Its protein product is CASSPGQKDYGYTF.

This clonotype appeared many times. The chain links TRBV11-2 to TRBJ1-1; D remains ambiguous. CDR3 size: 14 residues. The V and J ends lost 0 bases and 1 base respectively, with 6 bases between them. Germline assignment: CDR1 SGHAT and CDR2 FQNNGV. The CDR3 protein is CASSLEGSNTEAFF. The CDR3 region has the DNA TGTGCCAGCAGCTTAGAGGGGTCGAACACTGAAGCTTTCTTT.